This T cell receptor (beta chain) was sequenced during a study of shared clonotypes between healthy human individuals (dated by TCRdb to 2018 to 2020). For the wider study: The cohort included a few men and two women between 18 and 49 years of age. Per donor, three plates each were used for CD4 naive and CD4 memory, two for CD8 naive, and one for CD8 memory. To estimate repertoire size and how much clonotypes are shared between individuals, the study performed deep sequencing of blood TCR repertoires from five healthy adults. Different laboratories and diverse techniques were used to prepare libraries and sequence TCR repertoires, to increase sequencing depth and limit assay-specific biases. Each donor's leukapheresis produced roughly between roughly 0.94 and 9.5 billion PBMCs. Study-wide conclusions, independent of this receptor: Roughly 5% of naive CD4, 3.5% of naive CD8, approximately 2% of memory CD4, and around 0.4% of memory CD8 clonotypes were shared across four donors. The genetic and exposure-history diversity represented was limited by the small number of donors. Larger estimated clonotype richness was generally found for naive subsets than for memory subsets. Sampling was restricted to blood, and TCR repertoires in tissues likely differ from the TCR repertoires found in blood. Incomplete sequencing was indicated by rarefaction of sorted-subset datasets, despite the large sequencing depth. Compared with non-shared clonotypes, clonotypes shared by all four sorted-subset donors had higher generation probabilities. Pairwise subsampling indicated that sequencing depth was expected to affect the degree of clonotype sharing among donors.

As for this clone: The antigen it recognizes is unknown. The sample holds no much larger clone one base away, and base qualities are not on file.

The donors were healthy, HIV-negative adults with no recently reported acute infections or vaccinations. Only Caucasian adults living in Nashville, Tennessee, USA were represented among the donors. CD4+ T cells were enriched by magnetic negative selection; naive cells were then positively selected on CD45RA, and the negative fraction formed the memory subset. Blood was collected by leukapheresis, and PBMCs were isolated by Ficoll-Histopaque density gradient centrifugation and then cryopreserved in liquid nitrogen vapor phase. Analytical flow cytometry was used to check the purity and quantity of every magnetically sorted T cell population. Each sorted fraction had its genomic DNA isolated and then quantified by UV absorbance on a Nanodrop 2000c. Using the deep immunoSEQ assay, TCR CDR3 regions were amplified from genomic DNA by multiplex PCR. Extracted genomic DNA from each cell subset was distributed evenly across all wells of several immunoSEQ 96-well plates, and each plate was treated as a replicate. For sorted subsets, each replicate PCR was loaded with 200 ng genomic DNA, equivalent to 25,000 to 30,000 T cell genomes. Purified libraries were measured with a Qubit 3.0 fluorometer, size-checked on a Bioanalyzer 2100, and measured again with the KAPA Library Quantification kit. Each immunoSEQ 96-well plate was sequenced on its own single-read 150-cycle Illumina NextSeq 550 flow cell. The authors processed their data as follows. Because only junctional sequences without quality scores were contained in the immunoSEQ output, filtering matching that applied to full-length reads could not be performed. To assign V/J genes and CDR3, sequences were annotated against IMGT germline references using PyIR, a Python wrapper for IgBLAST v1.9. Reads were filtered out if the reads had weak V/J assignments (E-value above 1e-6), no CDR3, stop codons, out-of-frame junctions, or ambiguous translated residues. V3J clonotypes were defined by identical inferred V gene, J gene, and CDR3 amino acid sequence. Percentage overlap between repertoires was computed as shared unique clonotypes divided by the size of the smaller repertoire. RTK rarefaction, the Chao1 estimator, and Recon v2.1 estimates of unobserved clonotypes were used to assess repertoire richness. Generation probabilities were computed with OLGA for all TCRbeta clonotypes obtained by the gDNA method from several donors. TCRdb stores this immuneACCESS table with in-frame sequences only. Part of the clones is absent; in the studies checked, under half of the shortfall reflects unresolved V genes, and no reason is known for the rest. The DNA gave D and trimming, while V, J and clone size come from that table. Across this sample there are roughly 2 million clones, with 85% to 95% seen only once. More than 0.1% of the sample lies in the top ten.

Per the germline V gene, WSHSY is the CDR1 and SAAADI is the CDR2. V loses 7 bases, J loses 4 bases, and the germline ends lie 8 bases apart. The CDR3 holds 12 amino acids from the cysteine to the phenylalanine. The retained sequence is limited to the CDR3, 36 bases, with the frame set at the first base. This TCR came from a man aged 18 to 30 in good health. Sequencing was performed on naive CD4+ T cells sorted from blood. The sample's cell subset or site, from its label and the paper: CD45RA+ positively selected. The rearrangement joined TRBV10-2 to TRBJ1-5, with no confident D gene call. The CDR3 region has the sequence CASMDRNQPQHF. At the DNA level, the sequence is TGCGCCAGCATGGACCGGAATCAGCCCCAGCATTTT.